This passage covers 23 T cell receptor beta chains from one sample sequenced in a study of molecular identifiers for immune sequencing clone quantification. TCRdb ran MiXCR on the PCR reads and lists one entry per CDR3 protein. The sample has about 640,000 distinct CDR3 sequences; 20% are singletons. Sequencing used naive CD8+ T cells from blood, with Jurkat cell RNA spiked in. The subset is: FACS-sorted CD8+CD4-CCR7+CD45RA+ naive T cells. These receptors were taken from a human donor in good health. Some libraries in this study had Jurkat cell RNA spiked in.

As to this clonotype: Possible read error: a much larger clone is one base away. This chain connects TRBV5-1 to TRBJ2-1, with D maybe TRBD2 (6 bases). The CDR3 extends over 15 amino acids. Germline CDR1 reads SGHRS; CDR2 reads YFSETQ. This chain's CDR3 is CASSLVGDSGNEQLF. CDR3 nucleotide sequence: TGCGCCAGCAGCTTGGTTGGGGACTCTGGCAATGAGCAGCTCTTC. The variable domain in full, completed from reference TRBV5-1 and TRBJ2-1, reads KAGVTQTPRYLIKTRGQQVTLSCSPISGHRSVSWYQQTPGQGLQFLFEYFSETQRNKGNFPGRFSGRQFSNSRSEMNVSTLELGDSALYLCASSLVGDSGNEQLFGPGTRLTVL.

CDR3 loop: CASSRTGGDYEQYF. CDR3 in DNA: TGTGCCAGCAGCCGGACAGGGGGAGACTACGAGCAGTACTTC. The rearrangement links TRBV5-6 to TRBJ2-7; TRBD1 matches at 10 bases. The junction had 4 bases not matched to a gene; V was cut back by 4 bases and J by 3 bases. There are 14 residues in the CDR3. Germline V gene lookup returns CDR1 SGHDT and CDR2 YYEEEE.

This clonotype occurred many times. The chain uses TRBV20-1 and TRBJ1-2; D not resolved. The V end was cut by 5 bases, the J end by 3 bases, with 10 bases between. The CDR3 consists of 12 residues. CDR1 DFQATT and CDR2 SNEGSKA come from the germline V gene (reference sequence). For the CDR3, the DNA is TGCAGTGCTCCTTCCGAGTACTATGGCTACACCTTC. Its protein is CSAPSEYYGYTF.

This clonotype came up many times. Written as DNA, the CDR3 is TGCAGCGTTACAGGGGGCACAACCTATGGCTACACCTTC. This translates into CSVTGGTTYGYTF. This chain links TRBV29-1 with TRBJ1-2; 9 nucleotides align to TRBD1. The junction had 5 bases not matched to a gene; V was cut back by 5 bases and J by 4 bases. The CDR3 has 13 amino acids. Germline V gene data show CDR1 as SQVTM and CDR2 as ANQGSEA.

With regard to this clonotype: Given a much more abundant clone one base away, this may be a read error. The rearrangement joins TRBV19 to TRBJ2-3, with a weak D call TRBD2 (5 bases). Germline CDR1 and CDR2: LNHDA and SQIVND (reference sequence). The CDR3 consists of 13 residues. This CDR3 is CVSSILDLDTQYF. In DNA form, the CDR3 reads TGTGTCAGTAGTATCTTGGACTTAGATACGCAGTATTTT.

In regard to this clonotype: Just one base apart from a much larger clone, this may be a read error. The chain links TRBV11-2 to TRBJ2-3, with TRBD1 identical over 7 bases. The CDR3 runs 21 residues. J was trimmed by 2 bases and V by 4 bases; bases with no gene match: 24. The germline V gene encodes CDR1 SGHAT and CDR2 FQNNGV. The CDR3 coding sequence is TGTGCCAGCAGCTCCCTTTCGGGTGGGACAGAGAAACGACCCCCCACAGATACGCAGTATTTT. Amino acid sequence: CASSSLSGGTEKRPPTDTQYF.

As regards this clonotype: Possible read error: a much larger clone is one base away. V is TRBV10-3 and J is TRBJ2-1; possibly TRBD1 or TRBD2 for D (5 bases each). This CDR3 has 17 residues. Germline V lookup: CDR1 ENHRY, CDR2 SYGVKD. The CDR3 reads CAISMLLGGLGPNERFF. The DNA of the CDR3 is TGTGCCATCAGTATGCTTTTAGGCGGGTTGGGGCCCAATGAGCGGTTCTTC.

The chain uses TRBV13 and TRBJ2-7, with 15 bases that match TRBD2. The V and J ends lost 5 bases and 0 bases, in that order; junction bases with no gene match: 8. The CDR3 is made up of 18 amino acids. CDR1 and CDR2 from the germline V gene are PRHDT and FYEKMQ (reference sequence). CDR3 nucleotide sequence: TGTGCCAGCAGCCCGGGACTAGCGGGAGGCGCTAGCTCCTACGAGCAGTACTTC. It is translated as CASSPGLAGGASSYEQYF.

This clonotype was found many times. The V gene is TRBV29-1, the J gene TRBJ1-2, with a possible D match to TRBD1 (6 bases). This CDR3 has 13 amino acids. Germline CDR1 reads SQVTM; CDR2 reads ANQGSEA. This CDR3 is CSTDPGTNYGYTF. The CDR3 region has the DNA TGCAGTACCGATCCAGGGACAAACTATGGCTACACCTTC.

Details on this clonotype: A much larger clone lies a single base off, so this may be a read error. Without the conserved terminal phenylalanine or tryptophan, this CDR3 likely stems from a read error. This chain links TRBV4-3 with TRBJ2-3, with D possibly being TRBD2 (6 bases). Germline loops: CDR1 LGHNA, CDR2 YSLEER. This CDR3 is 15 amino acids long. V was clipped by 1 base and J by 3 bases, with 11 bases between them. As DNA, the CDR3 is TGCGCCAGCAGCCAAGTCAGCCGGGGGACAGATACGCAGTATCTT. Translating it yields CASSQVSRGTDTQYL.

This clonotype has a handful of counts. The chain has TRBV20-1 and TRBJ2-1; D unclear. CDR1 is DFQATT and CDR2 is SNEGSKA in the germline V gene (reference sequence). Trimming pared 1 base from V and 7 bases from J, leaving 8 bases between. The CDR3 is 12 residues long. CDR3 residues: CSARVVGNEQFF. In DNA form, the CDR3 reads TGCAGTGCTAGAGTAGTGGGGAATGAGCAGTTCTTC.

The genes are TRBV27 and TRBJ2-1; D gene unclear. V lost 1 base, J lost 5 bases, and 9 bases lay in between. The germline gives CDR1 MNHEY, CDR2 SMNVEV (reference sequence). CDR3 length: 14 amino acids. The CDR3 region has the DNA TGTGCCAGCAGTTTATTGCCAGGCCACAATGAGCAGTTCTTC. As protein: CASSLLPGHNEQFF.

This clonotype appeared many times. The chain has TRBV7-9 and TRBJ1-3; D remains ambiguous. Germline CDR1 and CDR2: SEHNR and FQNEAQ (reference sequence). The length of the CDR3 is 13 residues. V lost 5 bases to trimming and J lost 0 bases, with 5 bases between them. In DNA, the CDR3 is TGTGCCAGCAGCCCGTACTCTGGAAACACCATATATTTT. It codes for CASSPYSGNTIYF.

This chain connects TRBV19 to TRBJ2-1; D may be TRBD1 (6 bases). This CDR3 is 14 amino acids long. The V end lost 3 bases, the J end lost 4 bases, and 10 bases lay between the germline ends. The germline gives CDR1 LNHDA, CDR2 SQIVND (reference sequence). In nucleotides, the CDR3 is TGTGCCAGTAGTATTGGACAGCGTTACAATGAGCAGTTCTTC. This gives the protein CASSIGQRYNEQFF.

This clonotype was observed a few times. The gene calls are TRBV27 and TRBJ2-5, with TRBD1 as a possible D gene (6 bases). The germline CDR1 and CDR2 sequences are MNHEY and SMNVEV (reference sequence). The CDR3 spans 13 residues. Trimming took 6 bases from V and 4 from J, leaving 12 bases between them. The CDR3 DNA follows: TGTGCCAGCAGCCAGGGGTGGTCAGAGACCCAGTACTTC. Translating it yields CASSQGWSETQYF.

Many counts were recorded for this clonotype. V and J are TRBV24-1 and TRBJ2-1, with 11 bases matching TRBD2. The CDR3 extends over 15 amino acids. CDR1 and CDR2 (germline): KGHDR, SFDVKD. The ends lost 5 bases at V and 7 bases at J; junction bases unmatched: 6. In DNA form, the CDR3 reads TGTGCCACCAGTGCTCGGACTAGCGGGTGGAATGAGCAGTTCTTC. The encoded protein is CATSARTSGWNEQFF.

To note about this clonotype: A read error is possible here, since a much larger clone lies one base away. The V gene is TRBV20-1, the J gene TRBJ2-3; D unresolved. Germline V gives CDR1 DFQATT, CDR2 SNEGSKA (reference sequence). Between the trimmed V and J ends, which lost 3 bases and 7 bases, there was a span of 20 bases. This CDR3 is 15 amino acids long. The CDR3 DNA is TGCAGTGCTAGCAAACCAGGCTTTTCACCCTATACGCAGTATTTT. Translation gives CSASKPGFSPYTQYF.

The V gene is TRBV19, the J gene TRBJ2-1, with D hard to call. Trimming stripped 1 base from V and 0 bases from J, with 7 bases between. This CDR3 is built from 15 residues. CDR1 is LNHDA, CDR2 SQIVND, per germline (reference sequence). CDR3 sequence: CASSIAGSSYNEQFF. The DNA for the CDR3 is TGTGCCAGTAGTATAGCCGGGTCCTCCTACAATGAGCAGTTCTTC.

This clonotype was detected a few times. CDR3 region: CASTNNLAGELFF. DNA of the CDR3: TGTGCCAGCACTAACAATTTGGCCGGGGAGCTGTTTTTT. The V gene is TRBV25-1, the J gene TRBJ2-2; no definite D call. The CDR3 has 13 amino acids. Germline V CDR1 and CDR2: MGHDK, SYGVNS. Trimming took off 7 bases at V and 6 bases at J, with 12 bases between the two ends. Together with reference TRBV25-1 and TRBJ2-2, the CDR3 gives the full variable domain: EADIYQTPRYLVIGTGKKITLECSQTMGHDKMYWYQQDPGMELHLIHYSYGVNSTEKGDLSSESTVSRIRTEHFPLTLESARPSHTSQYLCASTNNLAGELFFGEGSRLTVL.

This clonotype was seen ten or more times. The genes are TRBV5-5 and TRBJ2-7; the D is unclear. The CDR3 is made up of 13 amino acids. Germline loops: CDR1 SGHKS, CDR2 YYEKEE (reference sequence). Trimming shortened V by 2 bases and J by 2 bases, and 8 bases separated the two germline ends. This CDR3 reads CASSFGGPYEQYF. The CDR3 DNA reads as TGTGCCAGCAGCTTTGGCGGCCCCTACGAGCAGTACTTC.

The table lists this clonotype with many counts. This chain links TRBV11-1 with TRBJ2-7; 11 bases are shared with TRBD2. The trim removed 0 bases at V and 5 bases at J, leaving 9 bases unmatched. Per germline, CDR1 SGHAT and CDR2 FQDESV (reference sequence). The CDR3 length is 17 residues. CDR3 DNA: TGTGCCAGCAGCTTAGCGGTTCGACTAGCGGGAAGTCACGAGCAGTACTTC. Residues: CASSLAVRLAGSHEQYF.

This clonotype has a count of ten or more. V and J are TRBV19 and TRBJ2-7; D is unresolved. Germline CDR1 is LNHDA and CDR2 is SQIVND (reference sequence). With 3 bases removed from V and 4 bases from J, the gap between germline ends came to 10 bases. CDR3 length: 13 residues. The CDR3 bases are TGTGCCAGTAGTATTAGCCCTGGGTACGAGCAGTACTTC. This gives the protein CASSISPGYEQYF.

This clonotype was counted only a few times. The V call is TRBV6-1, the J call TRBJ1-5; D unresolved. The length of the CDR3 is 15 residues. V was clipped by 6 bases and J by 0 bases, with 12 bases between them. Germline loops: CDR1 MNHNS, CDR2 SASEGT. CDR3 sequence (DNA): TGTGCCAGCAGACCCACAGAATATAGCAATCAGCCCCAGCATTTT. This gives the protein CASRPTEYSNQPQHF.